This T cell receptor beta chain was captured in a study of PD-1 blockade in classical Hodgkin lymphoma. The table came from immunoSEQ multiplex PCR; TCRdb's copy has only in-frame clones and leaves some out. Here the sample spans about 23,000 clones, 90% to 95% being singletons. Time point given: newly diagnosed, previously untreated cHL patient sample. Magnetic negative selection purified CD4+ T cells from thawed PBMCs. The sample holds one count of this clone. The antigen remains unidentified. General observations from the study: Before treatment, TCR diversity in newly diagnosed patients was reportedly lower than in healthy donors. Causes of the repertoire differences remain undefined, possibly disease activity or prior therapy.

The sequence derives from a human donor with classical Hodgkin lymphoma. Source material: CD4+ T cells from blood.

The CDR3 protein is CASSEIGGDKAFF. The CDR3 DNA follows: TGTGCCAGCAGTGAAATCGGGGGTGATAAAGCTTTCTTT. J is TRBJ1-1 and V is TRBV6-1, with TRBD1 as a possible D gene (5 bases). CDR1 MNHNS and CDR2 SASEGT come from the germline V gene. The CDR3 is 13 residues long. V dropped 2 bases and J dropped 9 bases, with 13 bases sitting between them.